What follows are 18 T cell receptor beta chains derived from one specimen sequenced in a study of metastatic and nonmetastatic thyroid tumors (TCRdb year 2020). None of the patients had been given any treatment before thyroid surgery. Preparation of the library involved PCR. Data came from an Illumina HiSeq 4000. The raw public data were reprocessed by TCRdb itself: fastp quality trimming at Q25, MiXCR clonotype calling, in-frame beta chains only. The sample has tens of thousands of clones on record, about a sixth of them singletons. In total, the top ten clones hold approximately 10% of the sample. Sequencing was performed on tumor tissue. These receptors were collected from a female donor with papillary thyroid cancer or a benign thyroid nodule (not recorded which). Some clones in this sample may be carry-over from other donors' samples.

On this clone itself: Mismatch with germline at one junction end may stem from a read error. The chain carries TRBV4-3 and TRBJ2-7, with a possible D match to TRBD2 (6 bases). Germline CDR1 and CDR2: LGHNA and YSLEER. The CDR3 runs to 18 residues. For the CDR3, the DNA is TGCGCCATCAGCCAAGATCTTGCGGGGTGGGCCATCTCCTACGAGCAGTACTTC. Translation gives CAISQDLAGWAISYEQYF.

This clone was counted at least ten times. The J gene is TRBJ1-1, the V gene TRBV6-4; unclear D gene. The ends were cut back, 6 bases at V and 1 base at J, with 9 bases in the middle. CDR1 is MRHNA, CDR2 SNTAGT, per germline. CDR3 length: 13 residues. In DNA, the CDR3 is TGTGCCAGCAGCCGAGAGGGGAACACTGAAGCTTTCTTT. The encoded protein is CASSREGNTEAFF.

There are many counts of this clone. The rearrangement links TRBV20-1 to TRBJ2-7, with 9 bases that match TRBD2. Trimming removed 3 bases from V and 2 bases from J; junction bases left unmatched: 8. Germline V gives CDR1 DFQATT, CDR2 SNEGSKA (reference sequence). CDR3 length: 15 residues. The CDR3 nucleotides read TGCAGTGCTAGTGGGCTAGCGGGAACCCCCTACGAGCAGTACTTC. This encodes CSASGLAGTPYEQYF.

This clone was observed many times. The chain carries TRBV10-2 and TRBJ1-2; 8 bases fit TRBD1. The V segment lost 7 bases and the J segment 2 bases; nucleotides outside the gene matches: 9. The germline gives CDR1 WSHSY, CDR2 SAAADI. The CDR3 length is 15 residues. Here the CDR3 DNA reads TGCGCCAGCACCCTACCCCAGGGGGCGAACTATGGCTACACCTTC. This sequence encodes CASTLPQGANYGYTF.

This clone was observed at least ten times. The sample carries other DNA sequences with the same CDR3. J is TRBJ1-2 and V is TRBV6-2 or TRBV6-3; no clear D. The germline V and J ends were trimmed by 0 bases and 7 bases, with 12 bases remaining between them. Germline V gene data show CDR1 as MNHEY and CDR2 as SVGEGT. The CDR3 spans 14 residues. The CDR3 nucleotides read TGTGCCAGCAGTTACTCGAGAGGCCCCTCTGGCTACACCTTC. Translating it yields CASSYSRGPSGYTF.

The V gene is TRBV6-2 or TRBV6-3, the J gene TRBJ2-7; TRBD1 matches at 10 bases. This CDR3 is 15 amino acids long. The trim removed 2 bases at V and 6 bases at J, leaving 7 bases unmatched. Per germline, CDR1 MNHEY and CDR2 SVGEGT. The CDR3 is CASSYDTTGGGEQYF. The CDR3 DNA is TGTGCCAGCAGTTACGATACGACAGGGGGCGGCGAGCAGTACTTC.

For this clone: A much larger clone lies one base from this, so it may be a read error. The chain joins TRBV20-1 to TRBJ1-1, with unresolved D. Germline V lookup: CDR1 DFQATT, CDR2 SNEGSKA (reference sequence). The CDR3 is 12 amino acids. CDR3 DNA sequence: TGCAGTGTTAGAGACGCTCCGACTGAAGCTTTCTTT. It is translated as CSVRDAPTEAFF.

This clone has at least ten counts. The chain joins TRBV6-1 to TRBJ1-2; 10 nucleotides align to TRBD1. The CDR3 length is 14 residues. V was clipped by 9 bases and J by 4 bases; unmatched bases: 8. Germline V gene sequence: CDR1 MNHNS, CDR2 SASEGT. CDR3 in DNA: TGTGCCAGTGGCCGGGACAGGGGTGTCTATGGCTACACCTTC. It is translated as CASGRDRGVYGYTF.

This clone came up a few times. The chain has TRBV9 and TRBJ1-6, with D uncertain. V shed 9 bases and J shed 6 bases, with 10 bases lying between them. Germline V gives CDR1 SGDLS, CDR2 YYNGEE. CDR3 length equals 12 residues. The CDR3: CAIIHCNSPLHF. CDR3 in DNA: TGTGCCATCATCCATTGTAATTCACCCCTCCACTTT.

A few counts support this clone. This may be a read error: a much more frequent sequence differs by one nucleotide. Since the CDR3 does not end with the conserved phenylalanine or tryptophan, this likely comes from a read error. The V call is TRBV10-2, the J call TRBJ1-6; D is unclear. This CDR3 contains 14 residues. V was pared by 0 bases and J by 2 bases, with 2 bases between. Germline V gives CDR1 WSHSY, CDR2 SAAADI. The CDR3 sequence: CASSESTYNSPLHL. The CDR3 DNA is TGCGCCAGCAGTGAGTCGACCTATAATTCACCCCTCCACCTT.

This clone occurred many times. V gene TRBV30 combines with J gene TRBJ2-1, with TRBD2 as a possible D gene (6 bases). Germline values: CDR1 GTSNPN, CDR2 SVGIG (reference sequence). The CDR3 covers 13 residues. The ends were cut back, 0 bases at V and 10 bases at J, with 13 bases in the middle. The DNA of the CDR3 is TGTGCCTGGAGTGTACTTGGGACTTTAGAGCAGTTCTTC. As protein: CAWSVLGTLEQFF. The full variable domain, completed using reference TRBV30 and TRBJ2-1, is SQTIHQWPATLVQPVGSPLSLECTVEGTSNPNLYWYRQAAGRGLQLLFYSVGIGQISSEVPQNLSASRPQDRQFILSSKKLLLSDSGFYLCAWSVLGTLEQFFGPGTRLTVL.

This clone came up many times. The rearrangement joins TRBV19 to TRBJ1-1; D remains ambiguous. The germline V gene encodes CDR1 LNHDA and CDR2 SQIVND (reference sequence). This CDR3 has 16 residues. V shed 0 bases and J shed 4 bases, with 15 bases lying between them. The CDR3: CASSIDPGSRGTEAFF. The CDR3 coding sequence is TGTGCCAGTAGTATAGATCCAGGCAGCCGAGGCACTGAAGCTTTCTTT.

The chain couples TRBV19 to TRBJ2-7; D might be TRBD2 (7 bases). CDR3 length equals 13 residues. Germline loops: CDR1 LNHDA, CDR2 SQIVND (reference sequence). The V end was cut by 5 bases, the J end by 3 bases, with 11 bases between. CDR3 sequence reads: CASSEGGYYEQYF. The CDR3, as DNA: TGTGCCAGTAGTGAGGGGGGGTACTACGAGCAGTACTTC.

This clone was found many times. J is TRBJ1-1 and V is TRBV10-3, with a tentative D call TRBD1 (6 bases). This CDR3 has 13 residues. The V gene's germline CDR1 is ENHRY and CDR2 SYGVKD. V was shortened by 6 bases and J by 5 bases, with 13 bases between the two germline ends. The CDR3: CAISPGTLTEAFF. The CDR3 bases are TGTGCCATCAGCCCCGGGACACTTACTGAAGCTTTCTTT.

This clone occurred many times. In DNA, the CDR3 is TGTGCCAGCGGGGACAGGAATAATTCACCCCTCCACTTT. As protein: CASGDRNNSPLHF. The chain uses TRBV6-2 or TRBV6-3 and TRBJ1-6; 8 bases line up with TRBD1. The CDR3 runs 13 residues. Trimming removed 8 bases from V and 5 bases from J; junction bases left unmatched: 2. Germline V gives CDR1 MNHEY, CDR2 SVGEGT.

This clone was counted a few times. V and J are TRBV18 and TRBJ1-1; 8 bases align to TRBD1. CDR1 and CDR2 from the germline V gene are KGHSH and LQKENI. The CDR3 loop spans 15 amino acids. V shed 1 base, J shed 7 bases, and the junction held 8 bases outside the gene matches. CDR3 residues: CASSPLDTGGGEAFF. In nucleotides, the CDR3 is TGTGCCAGCTCACCACTAGATACAGGGGGAGGTGAAGCTTTCTTT.

This sequence joins TRBV6-1 and TRBJ2-7, with TRBD1 matching 7 bases. Per the germline V gene, CDR1 is MNHNS and CDR2 is SASEGT. The CDR3 covers 14 residues. With 1 base clipped from V and 2 bases from J, the junction kept 2 bases outside the gene matches. In nucleotides, the CDR3 is TGTGCCAGCAGTGAAGGGACAGGCACCTACGAGCAGTACGTC. Its translation: CASSEGTGTYEQYV.

The genes are TRBV5-6 and TRBJ2-1; D call uncertain. The CDR3 is 15 residues long. V was cut by 2 bases and J by 7 bases, with 16 bases left in between. The V gene's germline CDR1 is SGHDT and CDR2 YYEEEE. DNA for the CDR3: TGTGCCAGCAGCTTCCGCCTGGGCAGCCTAAATGAGCAGTTCTTC. Its protein is CASSFRLGSLNEQFF.